The present T cell receptor beta chain was sequenced within a study of HIV-infected children after antiretroviral therapy interruption. At the level of the study: EBV and CMV exposure was recorded in most children. Weeks 0, 48 and 150 were sampled under continuous treatment.

Germline loops: CDR1 SGHRS, CDR2 YFSETQ. V was trimmed by 2 bases and J by 0 bases, leaving 0 bases between them. The CDR3 consists of 11 residues. General study points: Naive CD4+ CDR3 sharing between time points fell after interruption began.

The treatment: PENTA 11 planned treatment interruption arm or continuous ART arm. This clonotype was picked up many times. Its cognate antigen is unknown. A 3' RACE protocol on RNA, with unique molecular identifiers, produced the TCR library. TCRdb fed the 3' RACE reads into MiXCR, producing one record per CDR3 protein. The sample has roughly 16,000 distinct CDR3 sequences; under 4% are singletons. The chain joins TRBV5-1 to TRBJ2-7, with D unresolved. The starting material was CD45RO+ CD8+ T cells from PBMCs, pooled from several time points, obtained from a donor given antiretroviral therapy, either interrupted or continuous. Subset: memory CD8+ CD45RO+ CD45RA- T cells. The receptor comes from a pool of human donors with HIV. CDR3 region: CASSFSYEQYF. DNA of the CDR3: TGCGCCAGCAGCTTCTCCTACGAGCAGTACTTC.